The rows below give T cell receptor beta chains drawn from one sample of a study of cytomegalovirus exposure and HLA in healthy donors. Repertoires were generated with immunoSEQ multiplex PCR, while TCRdb's copy carries only in-frame clones and drops some. The repertoire holds some 90,000 clones, with 95% to 98% as singletons. The sample was PBMCs. Receptors originate from a man in his late teens or twenties in good health and CMV-seronegative. Each CDR3 is given with its conserved first and last residue. D genes are given only for firm matches. Size tells how often a clone was seen (once, few, many) or the class of an expanded clone, and some rows leave it out.

j_gene: TRBJ1-5
v_gene: TRBV10-3
abundance: .
d_gene: TRBD1
CDR3nt: TGTGCCATCAGAAAGACAGGGCGGGGTCAGCCCCAGCATTTT
CDR3aa: CAIRKTGRGQPQHF

j_gene: TRBJ2-5
v_gene: TRBV5-5
abundance: .
d_gene: TRBD1
CDR3nt: TGTGCCAGCAGCTCTATACCGGACAGGGGAGAGACCCAGTACTTC
CDR3aa: CASSSIPDRGETQYF

j_gene: TRBJ1-2
v_gene: TRBV28
abundance: once
d_gene: .
CDR3nt: TGTGCCAGCAGATCCGCCAACAGCTATGGCTACACCTTC
CDR3aa: CASRSANSYGYTF

j_gene: TRBJ1-2
v_gene: TRBV15
abundance: .
d_gene: .
CDR3nt: TGTGCCACCAGCAGAGATCTTGGGGGGGCGTATTCCTATGGCTACACCTTC
CDR3aa: CATSRDLGGAYSYGYTF

j_gene: TRBJ2-6
v_gene: TRBV18
abundance: .
d_gene: TRBD1
CDR3nt: TGTGCCAGCTCCCCGGACAGGGTATTGGTCTCTGGGGCCAACGTCCTGACTTTC
CDR3aa: CASSPDRVLVSGANVLTF

j_gene: TRBJ1-4
v_gene: TRBV5-1
abundance: .
d_gene: TRBD1
CDR3nt: TGCGCCAGCAGATTGAGACAGGGGGAAAAACTGTTTTTT
CDR3aa: CASRLRQGEKLFF

j_gene: TRBJ1-4
v_gene: TRBV30
abundance: .
d_gene: .
CDR3nt: TGTGCCTGGAGTGCGGCTAATGAAAAACTGTTTTTT
CDR3aa: CAWSAANEKLFF

j_gene: TRBJ2-7
v_gene: TRBV15
abundance: .
d_gene: TRBD2
CDR3nt: TGTGCCACCAGTACCCTGGGCGGGAGATCCTACGAGCAGTACTTC
CDR3aa: CATSTLGGRSYEQYF

j_gene: TRBJ1-1
v_gene: TRBV10-3
abundance: .
d_gene: .
CDR3nt: TGTGCCATCAGTGGGGGGCTCGGTGATGAAGCTTTCTTT
CDR3aa: CAISGGLGDEAFF

j_gene: TRBJ2-7
v_gene: TRBV2
abundance: .
d_gene: .
CDR3nt: TGTGCCAGCAGTGAACTTTCCCGACACTACGAGCAGTACTTC
CDR3aa: CASSELSRHYEQYF

j_gene: TRBJ1-2
v_gene: TRBV6-6
abundance: .
d_gene: TRBD1
CDR3nt: TGTGCCAGCAGTCCCGGGACAGGCCCAGGTGATGGCTACACCTTC
CDR3aa: CASSPGTGPGDGYTF

j_gene: TRBJ1-4
v_gene: TRBV2
abundance: .
d_gene: TRBD1
CDR3nt: TGTGCCAGCATTGGGGACAGCAAGAGTGAAAAACTGTTTTTT
CDR3aa: CASIGDSKSEKLFF

j_gene: TRBJ1-2
v_gene: TRBV18
abundance: once
d_gene: .
CDR3nt: TGTGCCAGCTCACCAGGCCCAGGGTTTGGCTACACCTTC
CDR3aa: CASSPGPGFGYTF

j_gene: TRBJ2-3
v_gene: TRBV5-1
abundance: .
d_gene: TRBD2
CDR3nt: TGCGCCAGCAGCTTGGCCGGGAGGGGCACAGATACGCAGTATTTT
CDR3aa: CASSLAGRGTDTQYF

j_gene: TRBJ1-2
v_gene: TRBV6-6
abundance: .
d_gene: .
CDR3nt: TGTGCCAGCAGCCAAGGGGGGGCTGGTGGCTACACCTTC
CDR3aa: CASSQGGAGGYTF

j_gene: TRBJ2-1
v_gene: TRBV19
abundance: .
d_gene: TRBD2
CDR3nt: TGTGCCAGTAGTCCCCTCGGGGGGAGGGGACTAGCGGGACTGAATGAGCAGTTCTTC
CDR3aa: CASSPLGGRGLAGLNEQFF

j_gene: TRBJ1-1
v_gene: TRBV5-1
abundance: .
d_gene: .
CDR3nt: TGCGCCAGCAGTTGGACAGAGCAAAGGTCGAACACTGAAGCTTTCTTT
CDR3aa: CASSWTEQRSNTEAFF

j_gene: TRBJ2-2
v_gene: TRBV7-4
abundance: .
d_gene: .
CDR3nt: TGTGCCAGCAGCCCACGCCCTATAAGCGGGAACACCGGGGAGCTGTTTTTT
CDR3aa: CASSPRPISGNTGELFF

j_gene: TRBJ1-1
v_gene: TRBV21-1
abundance: .
d_gene: .
CDR3nt: TGTGCCAGCAGCCCAGACACTGAAGCTTTCTTT
CDR3aa: CASSPDTEAFF

j_gene: TRBJ2-1
v_gene: TRBV18
abundance: .
d_gene: TRBD2
CDR3nt: TGTGCCAGCTCGGGGGCTAGCGGGAGCTACAATGAGCAGTTCTTC
CDR3aa: CASSGASGSYNEQFF

j_gene: TRBJ2-1
v_gene: TRBV9
abundance: .
d_gene: TRBD2
CDR3nt: TGTGCCAGCAGCGACGGGACTAACTCCTACAATGAGCAGTTCTTC
CDR3aa: CASSDGTNSYNEQFF

j_gene: TRBJ2-7
v_gene: TRBV30
abundance: .
d_gene: TRBD1
CDR3nt: TGTGCCTGGAGTGTCGACAGGGGGTTCTACGAGCAGTACTTC
CDR3aa: CAWSVDRGFYEQYF

j_gene: TRBJ1-5
v_gene: TRBV5-1
abundance: .
d_gene: TRBD1
CDR3nt: TGCGCCAGCAGCCCCGGGACAGGGGGCAATCAGCCCCAGCATTTT
CDR3aa: CASSPGTGGNQPQHF

j_gene: TRBJ2-7
v_gene: TRBV5-1
abundance: .
d_gene: .
CDR3nt: TGCGCCAGCAGCTTGGTACAGGGTGGCGAGCAGTACTTC
CDR3aa: CASSLVQGGEQYF

j_gene: TRBJ1-1
v_gene: TRBV5-4
abundance: .
d_gene: .
CDR3nt: TGTGCCAGCAGCTTGGGCAGGGCTTCTGTAGCTTTCTTT
CDR3aa: CASSLGRASVAFF

j_gene: TRBJ1-1
v_gene: TRBV6-5
abundance: .
d_gene: .
CDR3nt: TGTGCCAGCACAGGGAACACTGAAGCTTTCTTT
CDR3aa: CASTGNTEAFF

j_gene: TRBJ1-4
v_gene: TRBV28
abundance: .
d_gene: TRBD1
CDR3nt: TGTGCCAGCAGCGGACAGGGAAGCGGTCGGAATGAAAAACTGTTTTTT
CDR3aa: CASSGQGSGRNEKLFF

j_gene: TRBJ1-1
v_gene: TRBV19
abundance: .
d_gene: TRBD1
CDR3nt: TGTGCCAGTAGCCGGGACAGGGTGTCTGAAGCTTTCTTT
CDR3aa: CASSRDRVSEAFF

j_gene: TRBJ2-2
v_gene: TRBV25-1
abundance: .
d_gene: .
CDR3nt: TGTGCCAGCACCCCCTCCAACACCGGGGAGCTGTTTTTT
CDR3aa: CASTPSNTGELFF

j_gene: TRBJ2-3
v_gene: TRBV5-1
abundance: few
d_gene: TRBD2
CDR3nt: TGCGCCAGCTCCGGGACTACCACAGATACGCAGTATTTT
CDR3aa: CASSGTTTDTQYF

j_gene: TRBJ2-1
v_gene: TRBV7-8
abundance: .
d_gene: TRBD2
CDR3nt: TGTGCCAGCAGCTTAGGGGCTAGCGGAGGATACAATGAGCAGTTCTTC
CDR3aa: CASSLGASGGYNEQFF

j_gene: TRBJ2-6
v_gene: TRBV9
abundance: .
d_gene: TRBD1
CDR3nt: TGTGCCAGCAGCGTAGGTCACAGGGGCCCTGGGGCCAACGTCCTGACTTTC
CDR3aa: CASSVGHRGPGANVLTF

j_gene: TRBJ2-1
v_gene: TRBV6-6
abundance: .
d_gene: .
CDR3nt: TGTGCCAGCCGGGGGTTTAACAATGAGCAGTTCTTC
CDR3aa: CASRGFNNEQFF

j_gene: TRBJ1-4
v_gene: TRBV7-9
abundance: once
d_gene: .
CDR3nt: TGTGCCAGCAGCCGCTGGACAGAGTATAATGAAAAACTGTTTTTT
CDR3aa: CASSRWTEYNEKLFF

j_gene: TRBJ2-6
v_gene: TRBV9
abundance: .
d_gene: TRBD1
CDR3nt: TGTGCCAGCAGCGTAGTTCTGGGACAGGGGGCGCTGGGGGCCAACGTCCTGACTTTC
CDR3aa: CASSVVLGQGALGANVLTF

j_gene: TRBJ2-1
v_gene: TRBV18
abundance: .
d_gene: .
CDR3nt: TGTGCCAGCTCATCCGACAATGAGCAGTTCTTC
CDR3aa: CASSSDNEQFF

j_gene: TRBJ1-1
v_gene: TRBV28
abundance: .
d_gene: .
CDR3nt: TGTGCCAGCAGTCCCCTCCAGGGAGGAAGGGAAGCTTTCTTT
CDR3aa: CASSPLQGGREAFF

j_gene: TRBJ2-2
v_gene: TRBV7-9
abundance: .
d_gene: .
CDR3nt: TGTGCCAGCAGCTTACCGGGTCTGAACACCGGGGAGCTGTTTTTT
CDR3aa: CASSLPGLNTGELFF

j_gene: TRBJ1-1
v_gene: TRBV7-3
abundance: .
d_gene: .
CDR3nt: TGTGCCAGCAGCCCAAGGGGGGAGGGCACTGAAGCTTTCTTT
CDR3aa: CASSPRGEGTEAFF

j_gene: TRBJ1-5
v_gene: TRBV7-2
abundance: once
d_gene: .
CDR3nt: TGTGCCAGCAGCCCCCAGGGCGGACAGCCCCAGCATTTT
CDR3aa: CASSPQGGQPQHF

j_gene: TRBJ2-3
v_gene: TRBV30
abundance: once
d_gene: TRBD2
CDR3nt: TGTGCCTGGGAGGGGCTAGCGGTTGGACTAGATACGCAGTATTTT
CDR3aa: CAWEGLAVGLDTQYF

j_gene: TRBJ2-2
v_gene: TRBV9
abundance: .
d_gene: .
CDR3nt: TGTGCCAGCAGCCCTCGCTGGGGGGAGCGGGCGAACACCGGGGAGCTGTTTTTT
CDR3aa: CASSPRWGERANTGELFF

j_gene: TRBJ1-1
v_gene: TRBV27
abundance: .
d_gene: TRBD1
CDR3nt: TGTGCCAGCAGCGTTAACAGGGGGGGCACTGAAGCTTTCTTT
CDR3aa: CASSVNRGGTEAFF

j_gene: TRBJ1-2
v_gene: TRBV28
abundance: once
d_gene: .
CDR3nt: TGTGCCAGCAGTTGGGGGGGCTATGGCTACACCTTC
CDR3aa: CASSWGGYGYTF

j_gene: TRBJ1-1
v_gene: TRBV5-1
abundance: .
d_gene: .
CDR3nt: TGCGCCAGCAGCTTGGGATTCGGCGGGAGGAACACTGAAGCTTTCTTT
CDR3aa: CASSLGFGGRNTEAFF

j_gene: TRBJ2-3
v_gene: TRBV11-2
abundance: once
d_gene: .
CDR3nt: TGTGCCAGCAGCTTAGACCCGGACTCAAGCACAGATACGCAGTATTTT
CDR3aa: CASSLDPDSSTDTQYF

j_gene: TRBJ1-1
v_gene: TRBV10-3
abundance: once
d_gene: .
CDR3nt: TGTGCCATCAGTGCCGGGGGGGGGAACACTGAAGCTTTCTTT
CDR3aa: CAISAGGGNTEAFF

j_gene: TRBJ1-1
v_gene: TRBV2
abundance: .
d_gene: .
CDR3nt: TGTGCCAGCAGTGACAGTCGGGGGGTAATCACTGAAGCTTTCTTT
CDR3aa: CASSDSRGVITEAFF

j_gene: TRBJ2-7
v_gene: TRBV11-1
abundance: .
d_gene: TRBD1
CDR3nt: TGTGCCAGCAGTTGGGGACAGCGAAACGGCTTAACTTACGAGCAGTACTTC
CDR3aa: CASSWGQRNGLTYEQYF

j_gene: TRBJ2-2
v_gene: TRBV30
abundance: .
d_gene: TRBD2
CDR3nt: TGTGCCTTGACTAGCGGGAGTACCACCGGGGAGCTGTTTTTT
CDR3aa: CALTSGSTTGELFF

j_gene: TRBJ2-1
v_gene: TRBV4-3
abundance: .
d_gene: TRBD2
CDR3nt: TGCGCCAGCAGCCAAGATTCGCGGGAGCCCTACAATGAGCAGTTCTTC
CDR3aa: CASSQDSREPYNEQFF

j_gene: TRBJ2-7
v_gene: TRBV2
abundance: .
d_gene: .
CDR3nt: TGTGCCAGTTTACAGGCCTACGAGCAGTACTTC
CDR3aa: CASLQAYEQYF

j_gene: TRBJ1-5
v_gene: TRBV5-6
abundance: .
d_gene: .
CDR3nt: TGTGCCAGCAGCCTGGGATTGGCAGGGTTGGATCAGCCCCAGCATTTT
CDR3aa: CASSLGLAGLDQPQHF

j_gene: TRBJ2-5
v_gene: TRBV6-5
abundance: .
d_gene: TRBD2
CDR3nt: TGTGCCAGCAGTTACTTGGGGGAGGGGGAGACCCAGTACTTC
CDR3aa: CASSYLGEGETQYF

j_gene: TRBJ1-1
v_gene: TRBV2
abundance: .
d_gene: .
CDR3nt: TGTGCCAGCAGTGAAGGGAGGACTGAAGCTTTCTTT
CDR3aa: CASSEGRTEAFF